This T cell receptor beta chain was retrieved from a study of T cell responses to AZD1222 COVID-19 vaccine. Looking at the study overall: Pooling of second doses given at about 4 or about 12 weeks was done.

Study-level results: Vaccination with two AZD1222 doses was followed by a rise in Spike-specific TCR breadth and depth. White British people made up most donors, females outnumbered males, and clonal diversity was possibly underestimated. Dominant CD4 TCR responses targeted spike regions 160-218 and 743-854.

About this clone itself: Its specificity is not known.

Germline V CDR1 and CDR2: ENHRY, SYGVKD. This CDR3 region has 15 residues. The V and J ends lost 0 bases and 5 bases, in that order; junction bases with no gene match: 5. Assay used: immunoSEQ multiplex PCR; TCRdb lists only in-frame clones, some missing. The sample yields 60,000 to 65,000 clones, around 75% seen once. Sequenced here: peripheral blood, sampled on day 0 of AZD1222 vaccination. The rearrangement uses TRBV10-3 and TRBJ1-1; 8 nucleotides match TRBD1. The sequence came from an adult in good health. The DNA of the CDR3 is TGTGCCATCAGTGAGTCGGGAACAGGGGGAACTGAAGCTTTCTTT. It translates to CAISESGTGGTEAFF.